The 5 T cell receptor beta chains below come from one sample, sequenced in a study of CD8+ T cells in alopecia areata. Extracted RNA was reverse transcribed, and the resulting cDNA served as sequencing template. The table came from immunoSEQ multiplex PCR; TCRdb's copy has only in-frame clones and leaves some out. The repertoire has approximately 54,000 clones, roughly 96% of them found once; the top ten carry roughly 26%. The sample in question was CD8+ T cells sorted from blood, obtained at week 0. Source of these receptors: a human donor with alopecia areata.

The rearrangement uses TRBV5-1 and TRBJ2-5, with 8 positions matching TRBD2. CDR3 length: 15 amino acids. Trimming removed 2 bases from V and 1 base from J; junction bases left unmatched: 4. The germline V gene has CDR1 SGHRS and CDR2 YFSETQ. The chain's CDR3 is CASSFGGAFQETQYF. CDR3 nucleotide sequence: TGCGCCAGCAGCTTCGGGGGGGCGTTCCAAGAGACCCAGTACTTC.

The rearrangement uses TRBV29-1 and TRBJ2-1, with 14 bases identical to TRBD2. CDR1 is SQVTM, CDR2 ANQGSEA, per germline. V dropped 6 bases and J dropped 10; count of bases not matched to a gene: 5. The CDR3 consists of 13 residues. CDR3 amino acids: CSVAGLAGEEQFF. Here the CDR3 DNA reads TGCAGCGTCGCGGGACTAGCGGGGGAAGAGCAGTTCTTC.

To note about this clone: Other nucleotide sequences from this sample produce the same CDR3. The chain couples TRBV7-2 to TRBJ2-5; 7 bases map to TRBD2. V gave up 0 bases and J gave up 2 bases; unmatched junction bases: 0. The CDR3 consists of 14 residues. CDR1 and CDR2 from the germline V gene are SGHTA and FQGNSA. The CDR3 sequence: CASSLARGQETQYF. CDR3 DNA: TGTGCCAGCAGCTTAGCGCGGGGGCAAGAGACCCAGTACTTC.

The chain employs TRBV4-1 and TRBJ2-1; TRBD1 or TRBD2 may be the D gene (7 bases each). V lost 3 bases, J lost 9 bases, and 15 bases lay in between. This CDR3 region has 14 residues. Per germline, CDR1 MGHRA and CDR2 YSYEKL. CDR3 region: CASSHSGGGGEQFF. CDR3 nucleotides: TGCGCCAGCAGCCACTCAGGGGGGGGCGGTGAGCAGTTCTTC.

This clone was recorded only once. CDR3 nucleotide sequence: TGTGCCAGCAGTTCAAGCGGGCTAAGCACAGATACGCAGTATTTT. This gives the protein CASSSSGLSTDTQYF. The chain uses TRBV27 and TRBJ2-3; possible D gene TRBD2, 6 bases. The CDR3 consists of 15 residues. The ends were cut back, 4 bases at V and 0 bases at J, with 11 bases in the middle. CDR1 is MNHEY, CDR2 SMNVEV, per germline (reference sequence).